This TCR beta chain was recorded in a study of CD8+CD57+ T cells in acquired aplastic anemia. Study-level information: Sorted CD4+ and CD8+ cell DNA averaged roughly 3.2 ug. Study results and limitations: There were approximately 27 CD8+ CDR3 sequences that occurred in both patients and controls.

A remark on this clonotype: Its antigen is unidentified.

Sequencing was done on patients that had shown CD8+CD57+ cell expansion by flow cytometry. Sampling of blood occurred while the patients had still received no therapy. The CDR3 sequence is 14 residues long. Germline V gives CDR1 SNHLY, CDR2 FYNNEI. Between the trimmed V and J ends, which lost 4 bases and 4 bases, there was a span of 13 bases. Genomic DNA was employed as the template in profiling TCR beta VDJ and CDR3. TCRdb reprocessed the reads via MiXCR and lists one record per CDR3 protein. Altogether roughly 180,000 distinct CDR3 sequences are present, roughly 65% being singletons, with the ten largest covering 42%.

Specimen: sorted CD4+, CD8+, or CD8+CD57+ T cells (not recorded which) from PBMCs. This rearrangement joins TRBV2 to TRBJ1-1, with a weak D call TRBD1 (6 bases). The clonotype originates from a human donor with aplastic anemia. CDR3 nucleotide sequence: TGTGCCAGCAGTGTTAGGGGACACTTCACTGAAGCTTTCTTT. Residues: CASSVRGHFTEAFF.